The 16 T cell receptor beta chains given below trace back to one sample, sequenced in a study of T cells in women clearing cervical HPV infection listed by TCRdb under 2018. Libraries were prepared through the immunoSEQ multiplex PCR assay. TCRdb provides this immuneACCESS table in a form limited to in-frame rearrangements. Some clones are lacking; in checked studies, under half of them reflect an unresolved V gene, and why the rest are absent is not known. The table held for this sample gives 35,000 to 45,000 clones. Less than 6% of the sample lies in the top ten. Sequencing used blood buffy coat. These receptors all stem from a woman between 18 and 70 years old with a cervical HPV16 infection that either progressed to CIN3+ or cleared (not recorded which).

Comments on this clone: The read stops 3 residues short of the end of the CDR3; the missing end is completed from the germline J gene. This rearrangement joins TRBV5-1 to TRBJ2-1, with 7 bases that match TRBD1. In germline, CDR1 is SGHRS, CDR2 YFSETQ. The CDR3 totals 14 residues. J lost 7 bases, V lost 0 bases, and 4 bases had no gene match. CDR3 protein: CASSLGQGGNEQFF. The sequenced part of the CDR3 DNA is TGCGCCAGCAGCTTGGGACAGGGTGGAAATGAG.

Turning to this clone: The read ends 3 residues before the CDR3 terminus; that terminus is restored from the germline J gene. V is TRBV19 and J is TRBJ2-2, with 12 nucleotides matching TRBD2. Germline V CDR1 and CDR2: LNHDA, SQIVND (reference sequence). V lost 3 bases to trimming and J lost 1 base; unmatched junction nucleotides: 12. This CDR3 contains 20 residues. The CDR3 here is CASSIHSLTSGRVNTGELFF. Partial CDR3 DNA: TGTGCCAGTAGTATCCACTCATTGACTAGCGGGAGAGTGAACACCGGGGAG.

The CDR3 spells CASTTTYSGANVLFF. Incomplete CDR3 DNA: TGTGCCAGTACGACGACGTACTCTGGGGCCAACGTA. This chain links TRBV19 with TRBJ1-4, with D possibly TRBD1 on 5 matching bases. Coverage ceases 3 residues before the CDR3 finishes, and the germline J gene fills in the end. CDR3 length: 15 amino acids. From germline, CDR1 is LNHDA and CDR2 SQIVND (reference sequence).

On this clone itself: The read terminates 3 residues ahead of where the CDR3 ends, so the germline J gene completes it. The gene calls are TRBV14 and TRBJ2-7; no clear D. V was cut by 4 bases and J by 1 base, with 8 bases left in between. CDR3 length: 13 residues. Germline V gene sequence: CDR1 SGHDN, CDR2 FVKESK. The CDR3 bases that were read are TGTGCCAGCAGCCCGTACATATCCTACGAG. Its translation: CASSPYISYE. In full, the CDR3 is CASSPYISYEQYF. Full variable domain (rest looked up from reference TRBV14 and TRBJ2-7): EAGVTQFPSHSVIEKGQTVTLRCDPISGHDNLYWYRRVMGKEIKFLLHFVKESKQDESGMPNNRFLAERTGGTYSTLKVQPAELEDSGVYFCASSPYISYEQYFGPGTRLTVT.

With regard to this clone: The sequence runs out 3 residues before the end of the CDR3; the remainder is reconstructed from the germline J gene. The chain uses TRBV30 and TRBJ2-3; 11 positions match TRBD2. V lost 7 bases to trimming and J lost 2 bases; unmatched junction nucleotides: 2. This CDR3 region has 13 residues. The germline V gene has CDR1 GTSNPN and CDR2 SVGIG (reference sequence). The part of the CDR3 DNA that was read is TGTGCCTCGGGACTAGCGGACACAGATACG. Its protein is CASGLADTDT. The full CDR3 sequence reads CASGLADTDTQYF.

With regard to this clone: Read coverage stops 3 residues before the CDR3 terminus; the germline J gene supplies the remainder. This sequence joins TRBV18 and TRBJ2-5; D might be TRBD2 (5 bases). V lost 3 bases, J lost 1 base, and 15 bases lay in between. Germline V lookup: CDR1 KGHSH, CDR2 LQKENI. The CDR3 loop spans 16 amino acids. CDR3 sequence reads: CASSPRESGAQETQYF. CDR3 bases read: TGTGCCAGCTCACCCCGTGAGAGCGGAGCCCAAGAGACC.

To note about this clone: Coverage ceases 3 residues before the CDR3 finishes, and the germline J gene fills in the end. V gene TRBV4-1 combines with J gene TRBJ2-2; no clear D gene. The germline CDR1 and CDR2 sequences are MGHRA and YSYEKL. There are 11 residues in the CDR3. The CDR3 sequence: CASSQDYELFF. The sequenced part of the CDR3 DNA is TGCGCCAGCAGCCAAGATTATGAG.

A note on this clone: The read terminates 3 residues ahead of where the CDR3 ends, so the germline J gene completes it. This chain uses TRBV5-1 with TRBJ1-2; 10 nucleotides line up with TRBD1. CDR1 SGHRS and CDR2 YFSETQ come from the germline V gene. The CDR3 covers 14 residues. V lost 2 bases and J lost 6; bases outside the gene matches: 4. The CDR3 sequence: CASSFAGTGDGYTF. CDR3 DNA, as far as it was read: TGCGCCAGCAGCTTCGCCGGGACAGGGGATGGC.

On this clone itself: From the germline J gene comes the end of the CDR3, since the read stops 3 residues before it. V gene TRBV7-8 combines with J gene TRBJ1-6, with 7 bases that match TRBD1. Trimming cost V 4 bases and J 10 bases; bases outside gene matches: 7. Germline V gene sequence: CDR1 SGHVS, CDR2 FQNEAQ. The CDR3 contains 14 residues. CDR3 DNA (partial): TGTGCCAGCAGCTCCCGACAGGGAAAATCACCC. Translated, it gives CASSSRQGKSP. The whole CDR3 sequence reads CASSSRQGKSPLHF. The full variable domain, its missing parts supplied by reference TRBV7-8 and TRBJ1-6, is GAGVSQSPRYKVAKRGQDVALRCDPISGHVSLFWYQQALGQGPEFLTYFQNEAQLDKSGLPSDRFFAERPEGSVSTLKIQRTQQEDSAVYLCASSSRQGKSPLHFGNGTRLTVT.

Remarks on this clone: Read sequence stops 3 residues before the CDR3 end, and the germline J gene provides the missing end. This chain joins TRBV7-9 and TRBJ1-5, with D unresolved. CDR1 SEHNR and CDR2 FQNEAQ come from the germline V gene (reference sequence). The CDR3 is 13 residues long. V lost 1 base to trimming and J lost 6 bases, with 7 bases between them. The DNA read from the CDR3 is TGTGCCAGCAGCTTAGGGTCGGTTCAGCCC. Its protein is CASSLGSVQP. In full, the CDR3 is CASSLGSVQPQHF.

Comment on this clone: The read falls 3 residues short of the CDR3 end, and the missing part is taken from the germline J gene. V and J are TRBV5-4 and TRBJ2-2, with D unresolved. This CDR3 has 14 residues. CDR1 and CDR2 from the germline V gene are SGHNT and YYREEE (reference sequence). V lost 3 bases, J lost 3 bases, and 9 bases lay in between. CDR3 amino acids: CASSSKGDTGELFF. The part of the CDR3 DNA that was read is TGTGCCAGCAGCTCCAAGGGCGACACCGGGGAG.

A remark on this clone: The read terminates 3 residues ahead of where the CDR3 ends, so the germline J gene completes it. The chain uses TRBV4-1 and TRBJ1-1; no definite D call. Trimming removed 0 bases at V and 0 bases at J, with 11 bases between. CDR1 is MGHRA and CDR2 is YSYEKL in the germline V gene. The CDR3 has 16 amino acids. Partial CDR3 DNA: TGCGCCAGCAGCCAAGATTCCGTCAGGATGAACACTGAA. It codes for CASSQDSVRMNTE. The CDR3 in full is CASSQDSVRMNTEAFF.

As concerns this clone: The read gets to within 3 residues of the CDR3 end, and the germline J gene fills in the rest. The gene calls are TRBV19 and TRBJ1-1, with 9 bases identical to TRBD1. The CDR3 covers 18 residues. The germline V gene has CDR1 LNHDA and CDR2 SQIVND (reference sequence). Trimming removed 7 bases from V and 0 bases from J; junction bases left unmatched: 15. Incomplete CDR3 DNA: TGTGCCAGTAACGCTAGGGGGACAGGGAGAGGGTTGAACACTGAA. Translating gives CASNARGTGRGLNTE. The CDR3 in its entirety is CASNARGTGRGLNTEAFF. Full variable domain (remainder filled in from reference TRBV19 and TRBJ1-1): DGGITQSPKYLFRKEGQNVTLSCEQNLNHDAMYWYRQDPGQGLRLIYYSQIVNDFQKGDIAEGYSVSREKKESFPLTVTSAQKNPTAFYLCASNARGTGRGLNTEAFFGQGTRLTVV.

To note about this clone: The read halts 3 residues ahead of the CDR3 end, with the missing end drawn from the germline J gene. The chain uses TRBV2 and TRBJ1-4; TRBD1 matches 7 bases. The CDR3 spans 14 residues. In germline, CDR1 is SNHLY, CDR2 FYNNEI. The sequenced part of the CDR3 DNA is TGTGCCAGCAGTGTGACAGGGAATAATTCACCA. It is translated as CASSVTGNNSP. The CDR3 in its entirety is CASSVTGNNSPLFF.

As concerns this clone: The read ends 3 residues early relative to the CDR3; the germline J gene fills the gap. This sample includes further DNA sequences coding for the same CDR3. V and J are TRBV7-2 and TRBJ1-3; the D is unclear. Germline assignment: CDR1 SGHTA and CDR2 FQGNSA. This CDR3 spans 14 amino acids. V lost 3 bases and J 4 bases, leaving 10 bases between the germline ends. CDR3 region: CASSFGGSGNTIYF. Partial CDR3 DNA: TGTGCCAGCAGCTTTGGAGGGTCCGGAAACACC.

In the case of this clone: The missing CDR3 end, 3 residues past where the read stops, is filled in from the germline J gene. The gene calls are TRBV7-9 and TRBJ1-2; 10 nucleotides line up with TRBD1. Germline V gene lookup returns CDR1 SEHNR and CDR2 FQNEAQ (reference sequence). This CDR3 has 14 amino acids. The CDR3 reads CASSSRDRGHDYTF. CDR3 bases read: TGTGCCAGCAGCTCCCGGGACAGGGGCCACGAC.